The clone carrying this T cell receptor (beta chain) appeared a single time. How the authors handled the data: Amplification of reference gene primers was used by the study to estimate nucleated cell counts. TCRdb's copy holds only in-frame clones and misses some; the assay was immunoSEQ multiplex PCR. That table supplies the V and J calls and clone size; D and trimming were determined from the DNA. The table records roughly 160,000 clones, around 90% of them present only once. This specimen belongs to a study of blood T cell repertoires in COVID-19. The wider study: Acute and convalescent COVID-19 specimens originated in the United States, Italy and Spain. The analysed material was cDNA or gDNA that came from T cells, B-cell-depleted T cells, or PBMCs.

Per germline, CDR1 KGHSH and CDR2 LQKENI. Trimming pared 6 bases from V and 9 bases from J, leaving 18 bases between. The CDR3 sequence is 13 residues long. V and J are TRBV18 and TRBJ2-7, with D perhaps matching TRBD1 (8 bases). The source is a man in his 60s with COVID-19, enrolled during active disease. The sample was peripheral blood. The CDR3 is CASSSTGGVVQYF. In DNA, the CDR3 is TGTGCCAGCTCGTCCACAGGGGGGGTAGTGCAGTACTTC.